This T cell receptor (beta chain) was observed in a study of cytomegalovirus exposure and HLA in healthy donors. In the study overall: Around 79 million unique TCRs, all from HLA-typed donors, were included in an early release of the data.

Worth noting for this clone: What it recognizes is unknown.

This CDR3 has 14 residues. Looked up from germline, CDR1 is MNHEY and CDR2 is SVGAGI. The J segment lost 3 bases and the V segment lost 6 bases, leaving 7 bases of the junction unmatched. General study results and limits: Prior analysis indicated that the majority of TCR beta V segments exhibited productivity approximately 87% or approximately 30% of the time. In vitro work confirmed that a few CMV-associated chains recognize CMV antigens. As was reported, the classifier diagnosed cytomegalovirus status with high specificity and sensitivity.

Primers: 60 Vbeta forward and 13 Jbeta reverse. The assay was immunoSEQ multiplex PCR, and TCRdb's table has in-frame clones only and misses some. Of about 170,000 clones in the sample, roughly 80% were seen once. This sequence joins TRBV6-5 and TRBJ1-1; 7 bases agree with TRBD1. Specimen: PBMCs. This clonotype was obtained from a female donor in good health and CMV-seronegative. The CDR3 spells CASRTGTVYTEAFF. CDR3 nucleotides: TGTGCCAGCAGGACCGGGACAGTTTACACTGAAGCTTTCTTT.